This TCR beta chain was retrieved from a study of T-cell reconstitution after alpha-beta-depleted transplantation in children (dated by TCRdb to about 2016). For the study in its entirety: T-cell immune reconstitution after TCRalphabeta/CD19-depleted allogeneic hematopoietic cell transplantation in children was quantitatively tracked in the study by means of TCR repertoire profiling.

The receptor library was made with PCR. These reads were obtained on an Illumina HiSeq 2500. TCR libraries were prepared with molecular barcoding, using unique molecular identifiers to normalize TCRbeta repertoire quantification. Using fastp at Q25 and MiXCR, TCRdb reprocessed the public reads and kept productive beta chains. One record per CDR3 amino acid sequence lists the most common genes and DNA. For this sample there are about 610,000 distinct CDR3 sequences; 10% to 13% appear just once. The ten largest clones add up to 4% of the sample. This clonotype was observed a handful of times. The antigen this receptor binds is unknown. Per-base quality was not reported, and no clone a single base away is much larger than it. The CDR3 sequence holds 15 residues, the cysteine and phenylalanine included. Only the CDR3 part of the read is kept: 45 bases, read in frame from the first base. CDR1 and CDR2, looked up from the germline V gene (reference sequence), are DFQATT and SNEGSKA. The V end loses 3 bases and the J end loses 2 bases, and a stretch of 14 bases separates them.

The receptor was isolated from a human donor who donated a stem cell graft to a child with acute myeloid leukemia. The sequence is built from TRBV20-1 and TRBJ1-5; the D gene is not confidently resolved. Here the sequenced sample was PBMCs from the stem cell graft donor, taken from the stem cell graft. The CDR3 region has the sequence CSASLGPSGNQPQHF. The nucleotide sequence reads TGCAGTGCTAGTTTAGGTCCGTCGGGCAATCAGCCCCAGCATTTT.